These 16 T cell receptor beta chains originate from one sample sequenced in a study of blood T cell repertoires in COVID-19. Clones were read by immunoSEQ multiplex PCR, and TCRdb kept only the in-frame ones, dropping some. The data show 40,000 to 45,000 clones, with about two thirds seen just once and around 5.9% held by the top ten. Sequencing used peripheral blood. Receptor source: a man older than 75 with acute or convalescent COVID-19.

CDR3 in amino acids: CASSLNPVSTDTQYF. The DNA of the CDR3 is TGTGCCAGCAGCTTAAATCCTGTCAGCACAGATACGCAGTATTTT. The chain uses TRBV11-2 and TRBJ2-3; D uncertain. Per the germline V gene, CDR1 is SGHAT and CDR2 is FQNNGV. V was pared by 2 bases and J by 0 bases, with 9 bases between. The CDR3 extends over 15 amino acids.

The chain is built from TRBV2 and TRBJ1-2, with 7 nucleotides matching TRBD1. The germline CDR1 and CDR2 sequences are SNHLY and FYNNEI. Trimming took 6 bases from V and 6 from J; bases not matched to a gene: 7. CDR3 size: 13 residues. CDR3 in DNA: TGTGCCAGCAGCAAAGAAGGACAGGATGGCTACACCTTC. Translated, it gives CASSKEGQDGYTF.

This chain joins TRBV11-2 and TRBJ1-5; D is ambiguous. Germline CDR1 SGHAT, CDR2 FQNNGV. CDR3 length: 13 residues. Trimming left V 0 bases short and J 3 bases short, with 3 bases between. The CDR3 nucleotides are TGTGCCAGCAGCTTAGACCTCAATCAGCCCCAGCATTTT. Encoded protein: CASSLDLNQPQHF. Together with reference TRBV11-2 and TRBJ1-5, the CDR3 gives the full variable domain: EAGVAQSPRYKIIEKRQSVAFWCNPISGHATLYWYQQILGQGPKLLIQFQNNGVVDDSQLPKDRFSAERLKGVDSTLKIQPAKLEDSAVYLCASSLDLNQPQHFGDGTRLSIL.

The chain is built from TRBV10-2 and TRBJ2-7, with TRBD1 matching over 8 bases. In germline, CDR1 is WSHSY, CDR2 SAAADI. V lost 6 bases, J lost 1 base, and 8 bases stayed unmatched. The CDR3 is 15 residues long. The CDR3: CASRSEQGASYEQYF. The CDR3 DNA reads TGCGCCAGCAGGAGCGAGCAGGGGGCTTCCTACGAGCAGTACTTC.

J is TRBJ2-5 and V is TRBV4-3; 7 bases align to TRBD2. V gave up 4 bases and J gave up 1 base; unmatched junction bases: 15. Germline V gene lookup returns CDR1 LGHNA and CDR2 YSLEER. The CDR3 is 18 residues long. CDR3 residues: CASSRTRSGKTSQETQYF. The CDR3 DNA is TGCGCCAGCAGCCGGACCCGAAGCGGGAAGACATCCCAAGAGACCCAGTACTTC.

This rearrangement joins TRBV11-2 to TRBJ2-3; D possibly corresponds to TRBD2 (6 bases). Trimming cost V 7 bases and J 3 bases, with 17 bases left between them. The CDR3 contains 15 residues. Germline lookup yields CDR1 SGHAT and CDR2 FQNNGV. The CDR3 reads CASTQFGSLTDTQYF. CDR3 nucleotide sequence: TGTGCCAGCACCCAATTCGGGAGTTTGACAGATACGCAGTATTTT.

V and J are TRBV3-1 (or the pseudogene TRBV3-2) and TRBJ1-1; TRBD1 might be the D (5 bases). This CDR3 is 14 amino acids long. Germline V gene sequence: CDR1 LGHDT, CDR2 YNNKEL (reference sequence). Trimming cost V 5 bases and J 8 bases, with 18 bases left between them. CDR3: CASSLSAGGGEAFF. The CDR3 nucleotides are TGTGCCAGCAGCTTATCCGCCGGGGGGGGAGAAGCTTTCTTT.

The V and J genes are TRBV30 and TRBJ2-2; D perhaps matches TRBD1 (5 bases). V shed 1 base and J shed 6 bases, with 15 bases lying between them. From germline, CDR1 is GTSNPN and CDR2 SVGIG (reference sequence). The CDR3 is 15 amino acids. The CDR3 reads CAWSGKGIGAGELFF. For the CDR3, the DNA is TGTGCCTGGAGTGGTAAGGGGATTGGCGCCGGGGAGCTGTTTTTT.

The CDR3 coding sequence is TGTGCCAGCTCGGAGACTAGCGGGGCCCGCACAGATACGCAGTATTTT. Amino acid sequence: CASSETSGARTDTQYF. The chain uses TRBV18 and TRBJ2-3; the match to TRBD2 covers 11 bases. CDR3 length equals 16 residues. Germline CDR1 KGHSH, CDR2 LQKENI. J gave up 1 base and V 6 bases, and 6 bases lay outside the gene matches.

This clone was observed a handful of times. The rearrangement links TRBV7-9 to TRBJ1-4, with 8 nucleotides matching TRBD1. This CDR3 has 15 amino acids. The germline V gene encodes CDR1 SEHNR and CDR2 FQNEAQ (reference sequence). The V segment lost 1 base and the J segment 8 bases; nucleotides outside the gene matches: 6. CDR3 sequence reads: CASSLGGTGGEKLFF. DNA of the CDR3: TGTGCCAGCAGCTTAGGCGGGACAGGAGGCGAAAAACTGTTTTTT.

This clone was seen once. The rearrangement links TRBV11-3 to TRBJ2-7; 8 bases align to TRBD1. The CDR3 length is 17 residues. Losses at the gene ends were 5 bases for V and 3 bases for J; bases not matched to a gene: 15. Germline assignment: CDR1 SGHNT and CDR2 YENEEA. The CDR3 sequence: CASSAGTGEPAFYEQYF. The CDR3, as DNA: TGTGCCAGCAGCGCCGGGACAGGAGAACCCGCGTTCTACGAGCAGTACTTC.

V gene TRBV13 combines with J gene TRBJ2-1; 9 bases map to TRBD2. Trimming cost V 5 bases and J 12 bases; bases outside gene matches: 17. CDR3 length equals 16 residues. In germline, CDR1 is PRHDT, CDR2 FYEKMQ (reference sequence). For the CDR3, the DNA is TGTGCCAGCAGCGAAGGGCGGCTAGCGGGAAAAGGTGGGCAGTTCTTC. Protein: CASSEGRLAGKGGQFF.

The V call is TRBV6-5, the J call TRBJ2-1, with 9 nucleotides matching TRBD1. Germline CDR1 is MNHEY and CDR2 is SVGAGI. V was pared by 6 bases and J by 8 bases, with 5 bases of the junction left unmatched. This CDR3 contains 13 residues. The CDR3: CASRTGGRDEQFF. The CDR3 region has the DNA TGTGCCAGCAGGACAGGGGGTCGGGATGAGCAGTTCTTC.

V and J are TRBV4-1 and TRBJ2-7; D might be TRBD1 (7 bases). The V end lost 6 bases, the J end lost 0 bases, and 18 bases lay between the germline ends. CDR3 size: 16 residues. The germline CDR1 and CDR2 sequences are MGHRA and YSYEKL. CDR3 region: CASSRGGGGSSYEQYF. In DNA, the CDR3 is TGCGCCAGCAGTCGAGGAGGGGGCGGCAGCTCCTACGAGCAGTACTTC.

This chain joins TRBV7-2 and TRBJ2-3; 8 positions match TRBD2. Looked up from germline, CDR1 is SGHTA and CDR2 is FQGNSA. With V trimmed by 4 bases and J by 1 base, 10 bases remained unmatched. The CDR3 spans 17 residues. The CDR3 loop is CASSSKISGGGTDTQYF. The CDR3, as DNA: TGTGCCAGCAGCTCCAAAATCTCGGGGGGGGGCACAGATACGCAGTATTTT.

This clone was counted once. The chain uses TRBV9 and TRBJ1-1; no reliable D call. Trimming took 0 bases from V and 1 from J, leaving 7 bases between them. Germline V gene lookup returns CDR1 SGDLS and CDR2 YYNGEE. The CDR3 runs 14 residues. The CDR3 region is CASSVGRANTEAFF. The CDR3, as DNA: TGTGCCAGCAGCGTAGGGAGAGCGAACACTGAAGCTTTCTTT. The entire variable domain, with the rest obtained from reference TRBV9 and TRBJ1-1, is as follows: DSGVTQTPKHLITATGQRVTLRCSPRSGDLSVYWYQQSLDQGLQFLIQYYNGEERAKGNILERFSAQQFPDLHSELNLSSLELGDSALYFCASSVGRANTEAFFGQGTRLTVV.